The 4 T cell receptor beta chains listed next were all sequenced from one sample in a study of cytomegalovirus exposure and HLA in healthy donors. It was with 60 Vbeta and 13 Jbeta primers that the PCR ran. Sequenced by immunoSEQ multiplex PCR; TCRdb stores in-frame clones only, minus some. Of around 150,000 clones detected, roughly 80% appear once; the ten largest clones hold approximately 10%. Specimen: PBMCs. The receptor source for this set is a young man in good health and CMV-seropositive.

This rearrangement joins TRBV10-2 to TRBJ1-5, with 12 nucleotides matching TRBD1. Germline V lookup: CDR1 WSHSY, CDR2 SAAADI. V shed 3 bases, J shed 3 bases, and the junction held 3 bases outside the gene matches. This CDR3 is 16 amino acids long. CDR3 coding DNA: TGCGCCAGCAGTGATCGGGACAGGGGGCTCAATCAGCCCCAGCATTTT. This gives the protein CASSDRDRGLNQPQHF.

This clone showed up just a few times. The gene calls are TRBV28 and TRBJ1-5, with D hard to call. V dropped 2 bases and J dropped 4 bases, with 12 bases sitting between them. CDR1 and CDR2 from the germline V gene are MDHEN and SYDVKM. The CDR3 runs 15 residues. The chain's CDR3 is CASSLGGGKNQPQHF. The DNA for the CDR3 is TGTGCCAGCAGTTTAGGCGGAGGGAAGAATCAGCCCCAGCATTTT. Full variable domain (rest looked up from reference TRBV28 and TRBJ1-5): DVKVTQSSRYLVKRTGEKVFLECVQDMDHENMFWYRQDPGLGLRLIYFSYDVKMKEKGDIPEGYSVSREKKERFSLILESASTNQTSMYLCASSLGGGKNQPQHFGDGTRLSIL.

The chain combines TRBV5-6 with TRBJ2-5; D gene unclear. The CDR3 runs 14 residues. Germline assignment: CDR1 SGHDT and CDR2 YYEEEE. Trimming took off 2 bases at V and 1 base at J, with 9 bases between the two ends. The CDR3 DNA sequence: TGTGCCAGCAGCTTCTATTCTCTCCAAGAGACCCAGTACTTC. It encodes CASSFYSLQETQYF.

The chain links TRBV7-9 to TRBJ1-2; no firm D call. Trimming took 1 base from V and 6 from J, leaving 9 bases between them. This CDR3 has 13 amino acids. The germline V gene encodes CDR1 SEHNR and CDR2 FQNEAQ (reference sequence). The CDR3 DNA reads as TGTGCCAGCAGCTTAGTCCGGGAGAATGGCTACACCTTC. Translating it yields CASSLVRENGYTF.